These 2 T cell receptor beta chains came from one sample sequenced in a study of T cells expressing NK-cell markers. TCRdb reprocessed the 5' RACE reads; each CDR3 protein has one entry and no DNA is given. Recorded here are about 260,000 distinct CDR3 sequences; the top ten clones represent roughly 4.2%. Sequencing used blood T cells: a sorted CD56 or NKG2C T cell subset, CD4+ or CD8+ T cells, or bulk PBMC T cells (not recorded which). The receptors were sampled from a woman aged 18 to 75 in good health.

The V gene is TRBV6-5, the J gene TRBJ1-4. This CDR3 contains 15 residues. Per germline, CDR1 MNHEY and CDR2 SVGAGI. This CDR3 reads CASSYGSSTNEKLFF.

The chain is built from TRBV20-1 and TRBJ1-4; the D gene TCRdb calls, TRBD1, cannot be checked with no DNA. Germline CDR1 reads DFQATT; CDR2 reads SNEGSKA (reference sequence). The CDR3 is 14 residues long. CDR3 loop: CSAIKGGGKEKLFF.